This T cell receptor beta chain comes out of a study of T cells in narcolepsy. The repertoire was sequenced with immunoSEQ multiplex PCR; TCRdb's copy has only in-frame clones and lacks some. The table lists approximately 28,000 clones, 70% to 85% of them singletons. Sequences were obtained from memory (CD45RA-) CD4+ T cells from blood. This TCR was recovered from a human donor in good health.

This CDR3 is CASSPLSDTGTGELFF. The CDR3 region has the DNA TGTGCCAGCAGCCCCCTTAGTGATACGGGGACCGGGGAGCTGTTTTTT. The chain carries TRBV11-3 and TRBJ2-2, with D perhaps matching TRBD2 (5 bases). The CDR3 runs to 16 residues. In germline, CDR1 is SGHNT, CDR2 YENEEA. Trimming stripped 5 bases from V and 5 bases from J, with 18 bases between.